The 18 T cell receptor beta chains below all came from one sample that was sequenced in a study of T cell responses to AZD1222 COVID-19 vaccine. Profiled with immunoSEQ multiplex PCR; TCRdb holds only in-frame clones, not every one. The data show approximately 150,000 clones, approximately 86% seen once. Sequencing was performed on peripheral blood, taken 28 days after the second dose of the MenACWY control vaccine. Every receptor here comes from an adult who received the MenACWY meningococcal vaccine as a control.

The V gene is TRBV27, the J gene TRBJ2-7; D possibly corresponds to TRBD2 (5 bases). The CDR3 spans 13 residues. Trimming removed 5 bases at V and 6 bases at J, with 14 bases between. Germline CDR1 is MNHEY and CDR2 is SMNVEV (reference sequence). The CDR3 DNA follows: TGTGCCAGCAGTCTAACCACTAGTCGCGAGCAGTACTTC. The encoded protein is CASSLTTSREQYF.

The chain couples TRBV12-2 to TRBJ1-6. TRBV12-2 is a listed pseudogene. The CDR3 runs to 12 residues. CDR3 region: CAMGLPNSPLHF. The CDR3 DNA follows: TGTGCCATGGGTCTACCGAATTCACCCCTCCACTTT.

J is TRBJ1-1 and V is TRBV28, with D uncertain. The germline V gene encodes CDR1 MDHEN and CDR2 SYDVKM. V shed 1 base and J shed 6 bases, with 15 bases lying between them. The CDR3 is 15 amino acids. The CDR3 DNA reads TGTGCCAGCAGTTTATTTTTTACGCCAGGAGCTGAAGCTTTCTTT. Encoded protein: CASSLFFTPGAEAFF.

The rearrangement uses TRBV5-6 and TRBJ2-2; D possibly corresponds to TRBD1 (5 bases). Germline lookup yields CDR1 SGHDT and CDR2 YYEEEE. This CDR3 has 17 residues. V was clipped by 0 bases and J by 2 bases, with 14 bases between them. CDR3 sequence: CASSLVTVGVNTGELFF. The CDR3 nucleotides are TGTGCCAGCAGCTTGGTTACCGTAGGGGTTAACACCGGGGAGCTGTTTTTT. Drawing the rest from reference TRBV5-6 and TRBJ2-2, the complete variable domain is DAGVTQSPTHLIKTRGQQVTLRCSPKSGHDTVSWYQQALGQGPQFIFQYYEEEERQRGNFPDRFSGHQFPNYSSELNVNALLLGDSALYLCASSLVTVGVNTGELFFGEGSRLTVL.

The rearrangement joins TRBV6-5 to TRBJ1-5; D not resolved. Germline values: CDR1 MNHEY, CDR2 SVGAGI. The CDR3 consists of 13 residues. V dropped 4 bases and J dropped 6 bases, with 10 bases sitting between them. CDR3 sequence reads: CASSFGVSQPQHF. CDR3 DNA sequence: TGTGCCAGCAGTTTTGGTGTTTCTCAGCCCCAGCATTTT.

The V gene is TRBV28, the J gene TRBJ2-1; D possibly corresponds to TRBD1 (6 bases). Germline V gene lookup returns CDR1 MDHEN and CDR2 SYDVKM. The CDR3 has 15 residues. Trimming took off 6 bases at V and 6 bases at J, with 18 bases between the two ends. The DNA for the CDR3 is TGTGCCAGCAGACCCCCGGACAGCCTTAGCAATGAGCAGTTCTTC. Protein sequence: CASRPPDSLSNEQFF.

The V call is TRBV3-1 (or the pseudogene TRBV3-2), the J call TRBJ1-3; weak D call: TRBD1 (6 bases). Trimming cost V 2 bases and J 2 bases, with 7 bases left between them. Germline V gene sequence: CDR1 LGHDT, CDR2 YNNKEL (reference sequence). The CDR3 length is 14 residues. CDR3 nucleotides: TGTGCCAGCAGCCAAACAGGGCCTGGAAACACCATATATTTT. Its protein product is CASSQTGPGNTIYF.

The chain combines TRBV28 with TRBJ2-1; 9 bases align to TRBD2. The CDR3 is 17 amino acids. Germline lookup yields CDR1 MDHEN and CDR2 SYDVKM. The V and J ends lost 6 bases and 4 bases, in that order; junction bases with no gene match: 13. The CDR3 loop is CASRGQAGGPGYNEQFF. The CDR3 DNA reads as TGTGCCAGCAGGGGCCAGGCGGGAGGGCCGGGTTACAATGAGCAGTTCTTC.

This clone appeared a few times. The CDR3: CASSPGRGSSDGYTF. CDR3 nucleotide sequence: TGTGCCAGCAGCCCCGGCAGGGGTTCTTCGGATGGCTACACCTTC. The rearrangement uses TRBV7-9 and TRBJ1-2; D is possibly TRBD1 (6 bases). V was cut by 5 bases and J by 6 bases, with 19 bases left in between. Per germline, CDR1 SEHNR and CDR2 FQNEAQ (reference sequence). CDR3 length: 15 amino acids.

This chain links TRBV4-3 with TRBJ1-2; weak D call: TRBD1 (5 bases). Deletions cut 1 base from V and 4 bases from J, with 16 bases between. Germline loops: CDR1 LGHNA, CDR2 YSLEER. The CDR3 contains 16 residues. The CDR3 nucleotides are TGCGCCAGCAGCCAAGCCAGCGGGGGGTCTACCTATGGCTACACCTTC. Its translation: CASSQASGGSTYGYTF.

V usage is TRBV4-3 and J usage is TRBJ1-3; weak D call: TRBD1 (5 bases). This CDR3 comprises 14 residues. Trimming pared 4 bases from V and 4 bases from J, leaving 11 bases between. Looked up from germline, CDR1 is LGHNA and CDR2 is YSLEER. The CDR3 nucleotides read TGCGCCAGCAGCCTCGCCTACAGGGGAAACACCATATATTTT. Its translation: CASSLAYRGNTIYF.

The CDR3 sequence: CATSRRTRVDTQYF. In DNA, the CDR3 is TGTGCCACCAGCAGACGCACTAGAGTTGATACGCAGTATTTT. The chain joins TRBV15 to TRBJ2-3, with D possibly matching TRBD2 (5 bases). Trimming stripped 2 bases from V and 6 bases from J, with 12 bases between. The CDR3 is made up of 14 amino acids. Germline values: CDR1 LNHNV, CDR2 YYDKDF (reference sequence).

The chain combines TRBV4-2 with TRBJ2-1, with a weak D call TRBD2 (6 bases). The CDR3 length is 15 residues. Trimming cost V 6 bases and J 3 bases, with 15 bases left between them. The germline V gene has CDR1 LGHNA and CDR2 YNFKEQ. As DNA, the CDR3 is TGTGCCAGCAGTCCTAGCGATAATCGCTACAATGAGCAGTTCTTC. It translates to CASSPSDNRYNEQFF.

This chain uses TRBV27 with TRBJ1-6; 10 bases are shared with TRBD1. J lost 7 bases, V lost 10 bases, and 4 bases had no gene match. The CDR3 contains 13 residues. Germline assignment: CDR1 MNHEY and CDR2 SMNVEV (reference sequence). CDR3 nucleotide sequence: TGTGCCATCAAGGGACAGGGGAATTCACCCCTCCACTTT. Translated: CAIKGQGNSPLHF.

The V and J genes are TRBV7-9 and TRBJ2-7; D is uncertain. The CDR3 covers 13 residues. From germline, CDR1 is SEHNR and CDR2 FQNEAQ (reference sequence). The ends were cut back, 5 bases at V and 6 bases at J, with 14 bases in the middle. Here the CDR3 DNA reads TGTGCCAGCAGCCCCGGCAGATCCCTCGAGCAGTACTTC. It is translated as CASSPGRSLEQYF.

Concerning this clone: The sample has other DNA sequences that encode this CDR3 too. The chain uses TRBV7-9 and TRBJ2-7; 7 nucleotides align to TRBD1. CDR3 length: 13 amino acids. V lost 5 bases, J lost 5 bases, and 6 bases stayed unmatched. Germline CDR1 is SEHNR and CDR2 is FQNEAQ (reference sequence). This chain's CDR3 is CASSLYGTDEQYF. The CDR3 bases are TGTGCCAGCAGCCTATACGGGACAGACGAGCAGTACTTC.

Remarks on this clone: The junction differs from germline at one of its ends, possibly a read error. The rearrangement links TRBV6-6 to TRBJ1-2; D gene uncertain. Germline V CDR1 and CDR2: MNHNY, SVGAGI (reference sequence). The CDR3 totals 13 residues. For the CDR3, the DNA is TGTGCCAGCAGTAGCCGGGAGGACTACGGCTACACCTTC. Residues: CASSSREDYGYTF.

The rearrangement joins TRBV2 to TRBJ2-7, with no clear D. Germline CDR1 is SNHLY and CDR2 is FYNNEI. The V end was cut by 3 bases, the J end by 5 bases, with 5 bases between. The CDR3 spans 11 residues. The CDR3 region is CASSEYHEQYF. The CDR3 nucleotides are TGTGCCAGCAGTGAGTACCACGAGCAGTACTTC.